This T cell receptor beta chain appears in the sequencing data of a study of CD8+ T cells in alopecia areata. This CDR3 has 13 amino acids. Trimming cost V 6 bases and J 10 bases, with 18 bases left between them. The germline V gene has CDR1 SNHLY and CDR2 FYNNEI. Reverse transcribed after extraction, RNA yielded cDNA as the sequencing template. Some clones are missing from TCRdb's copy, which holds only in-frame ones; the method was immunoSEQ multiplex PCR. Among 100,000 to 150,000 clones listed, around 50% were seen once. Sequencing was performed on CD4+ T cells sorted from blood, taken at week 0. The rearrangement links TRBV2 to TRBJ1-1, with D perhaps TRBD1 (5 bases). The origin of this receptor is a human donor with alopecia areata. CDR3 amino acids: CASSGDGPFGAFF. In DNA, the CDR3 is TGTGCCAGCAGCGGGGACGGTCCTTTTGGAGCTTTCTTT.